The 15 T cell receptor beta chains reported below all come from one sample, sequenced in a study of response to subunit inactivated influenza vaccine. TCRdb called the RT-PCR reads again in MiXCR, with one record for every CDR3 protein. The profile shows around 570,000 distinct CDR3 sequences, roughly 8.2% of them singletons. This material consisted of PBMCs from blood, taken less than 30 months after vaccination. The receptors were sampled from a man aged 50 to 69 who received an inactivated influenza vaccine.

The table lists this clonotype with a few counts. The chain is built from TRBV20-1 and TRBJ1-4; D remains ambiguous. This CDR3 has 14 amino acids. Trimming removed 6 bases from V and 1 base from J, with 12 bases in between. Germline V lookup: CDR1 DFQATT, CDR2 SNEGSKA (reference sequence). CDR3 DNA: TGCAGTGCGAAGGAAAGGGTAACTAATGAAAAACTGTTTTTT. Protein: CSAKERVTNEKLFF.

This chain connects TRBV7-2 to TRBJ1-6, with a possible D match to TRBD1 (6 bases). CDR3 length equals 14 residues. CDR1 and CDR2 (germline): SGHTA, FQGNSA. Trimming cost V 3 bases and J 9 bases, with 12 bases left between them. CDR3 region: CASSFEGGGSPLHF. CDR3 sequence (DNA): TGTGCCAGCAGCTTTGAGGGGGGTGGTTCACCCCTCCACTTT.

This chain connects TRBV5-4 to TRBJ2-1; D is undetermined. Per the germline V gene, CDR1 is SGHNT and CDR2 is YYREEE (reference sequence). The CDR3 runs to 12 residues. V was cut by 5 bases and J by 5 bases, with 8 bases left in between. CDR3 protein: CASSTADNEQFF. For the CDR3, the DNA is TGTGCCAGCAGTACTGCAGACAATGAGCAGTTCTTC.

The V and J genes are TRBV12-3 or TRBV12-4 and TRBJ1-6; no clear D. V was clipped by 2 bases and J by 13 bases, with 12 bases between them. There are 13 residues in the CDR3. The CDR3 reads CASSLILAGPLHF. CDR3 sequence (DNA): TGTGCCAGCAGTTTAATATTGGCGGGTCCCCTCCACTTT.

This clonotype was detected only a few times. The chain couples TRBV27 to TRBJ2-5, with 8 bases identical to TRBD2. The germline V gene has CDR1 MNHEY and CDR2 SMNVEV (reference sequence). Germline trimming cut 8 bases from V and 5 bases from J; bases unmatched to any gene: 16. The CDR3 consists of 16 residues. The CDR3 region has the DNA TGTGCCAGCCGAACACTAGCGGTCCTGGGGGGGGAGACCCAGTACTTC. Encoded protein: CASRTLAVLGGETQYF.

This clonotype was detected ten times or more. The rearrangement joins TRBV14 to TRBJ2-1; D is possibly TRBD1 (6 bases). This CDR3 has 15 residues. Trimming shortened V by 4 bases and J by 6 bases, and 16 bases separated the two germline ends. Per the germline V gene, CDR1 is SGHDN and CDR2 is FVKESK. This CDR3 is CASSLGRRGGNEQFF. Written as DNA, the CDR3 is TGTGCCAGCAGCCTAGGACGGAGAGGGGGCAATGAGCAGTTCTTC.

This clonotype was detected ten times or more. This sequence joins TRBV12-3 or TRBV12-4 and TRBJ2-5; 9 nucleotides line up with TRBD1. The CDR3 is made up of 15 amino acids. V was clipped by 6 bases and J by 3 bases; unmatched bases: 8. The CDR3 DNA follows: TGTGCCAGCAGCCCCTTAGGACAGGGGAAAGAGACCCAGTACTTC. Its protein product is CASSPLGQGKETQYF.

This chain links TRBV9 with TRBJ1-4; D may be TRBD1 (6 bases). Between the trimmed V and J ends, which lost 3 bases and 5 bases, there was a span of 14 bases. Germline V lookup: CDR1 SGDLS, CDR2 YYNGEE. CDR3 length equals 15 residues. The CDR3 DNA reads TGTGCCAGCAGCGGAGGACAGAGACTAAATGAAAAACTGTTTTTT. Its protein product is CASSGGQRLNEKLFF.

This rearrangement joins TRBV6-6 to TRBJ1-5, with D tentatively TRBD1 (5 bases). The V gene's germline CDR1 is MNHNY and CDR2 SVGAGI (reference sequence). The CDR3 covers 17 residues. Trimming left V 3 bases short and J 0 bases short, with 15 bases between. The CDR3 reads CASSYIQGINSNQPQHF. The CDR3 DNA is TGTGCCAGCAGTTATATCCAGGGAATTAATAGCAATCAGCCCCAGCATTTT.

The chain couples TRBV5-1 to TRBJ2-3; D is ambiguous. V was trimmed by 0 bases and J by 0 bases, leaving 11 bases between them. This CDR3 contains 16 residues. From germline, CDR1 is SGHRS and CDR2 YFSETQ. CDR3 nucleotides: TGCGCCAGCAGCTTGGAACCATCCCGAAGCACAGATACGCAGTATTTT. Protein sequence: CASSLEPSRSTDTQYF.

The chain recombines TRBV10-3 with TRBJ2-5; D is possibly TRBD1 or TRBD2 (6 bases each). V was clipped by 5 bases and J by 3 bases, with 7 bases between them. CDR3 length equals 12 residues. CDR1 is ENHRY and CDR2 is SYGVKD in the germline V gene. CDR3 residues: CAISRGEETQYF. In DNA form, the CDR3 reads TGTGCCATCAGTAGGGGGGAAGAGACCCAGTACTTC.

This clonotype was counted a few times. The genes are TRBV7-2 and TRBJ1-2; maybe TRBD1 (6 bases). V was trimmed by 4 bases and J by 4 bases, leaving 22 bases between them. The CDR3 is 17 residues long. Germline V lookup: CDR1 SGHTA, CDR2 FQGNSA. The CDR3 is CASSSQSTGALGYGYTF. The CDR3 bases are TGTGCCAGCAGCTCACAGTCAACGGGGGCGCTGGGCTATGGCTACACCTTC.

This clonotype was detected many times. This chain connects TRBV24-1 to TRBJ2-1; D perhaps matches TRBD1 (6 bases). Trimming pared 9 bases from V and 6 bases from J, leaving 17 bases between. Germline V gene lookup returns CDR1 KGHDR and CDR2 SFDVKD. This CDR3 has 14 residues. This CDR3 reads CATGRGGRGNEQFF. In DNA, the CDR3 is TGTGCCACCGGTCGAGGGGGAAGGGGCAATGAGCAGTTCTTC.

This clonotype was recorded only once. This could be a read error, since a much larger clone is one nucleotide away. The chain uses TRBV29-1 and TRBJ1-2; 7 positions agree with TRBD1. The germline CDR1 and CDR2 sequences are SQVTM and ANQGSEA. The CDR3 sequence is 14 residues long. Unmatched junction bases numbered 10, after V lost 1 base and J lost 8 bases. CDR3 sequence: CSVEGPQGKGGYTF. The CDR3 DNA is TGCAGCGTTGAAGGTCCACAGGGGAAGGGGGGCTACACCTTC.

This clonotype was recorded many times. V usage is TRBV6-1 and J usage is TRBJ2-6; D not certain. Germline V lookup: CDR1 MNHNS, CDR2 SASEGT. V was clipped by 6 bases and J by 0 bases, with 9 bases between them. The CDR3 covers 15 residues. DNA of the CDR3: TGTGCCAGCAGACTGGGGAACTCTGGGGCCAACGTCCTGACTTTC. It codes for CASRLGNSGANVLTF.